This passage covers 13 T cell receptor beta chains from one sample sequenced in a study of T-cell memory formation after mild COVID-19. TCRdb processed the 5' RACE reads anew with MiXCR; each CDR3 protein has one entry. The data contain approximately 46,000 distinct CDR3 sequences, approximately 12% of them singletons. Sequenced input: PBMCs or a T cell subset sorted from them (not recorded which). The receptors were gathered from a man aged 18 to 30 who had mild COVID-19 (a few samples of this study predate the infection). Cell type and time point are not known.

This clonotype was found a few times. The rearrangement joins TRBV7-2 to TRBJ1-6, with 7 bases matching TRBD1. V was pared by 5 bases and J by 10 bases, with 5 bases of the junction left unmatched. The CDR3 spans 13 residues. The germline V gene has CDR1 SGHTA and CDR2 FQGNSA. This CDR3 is CASSPTGVSPLHF. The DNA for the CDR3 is TGTGCCAGCAGCCCCACAGGGGTATCACCCCTCCACTTT.

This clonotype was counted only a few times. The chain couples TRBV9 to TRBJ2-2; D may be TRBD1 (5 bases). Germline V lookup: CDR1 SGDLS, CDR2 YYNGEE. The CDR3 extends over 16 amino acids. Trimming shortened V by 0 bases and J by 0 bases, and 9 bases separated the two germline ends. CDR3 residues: CASSVVVGANTGELFF. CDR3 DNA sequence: TGTGCCAGCAGCGTAGTCGTAGGGGCGAACACCGGGGAGCTGTTTTTT. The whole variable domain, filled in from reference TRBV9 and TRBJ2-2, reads DSGVTQTPKHLITATGQRVTLRCSPRSGDLSVYWYQQSLDQGLQFLIQYYNGEERAKGNILERFSAQQFPDLHSELNLSSLELGDSALYFCASSVVVGANTGELFFGEGSRLTVL.

CDR3 nucleotides: TGTGCCAGTAGTATTTGGCAACAGGATGGCTACACCTTC. Its translation is CASSIWQQDGYTF. The V call is TRBV19, the J call TRBJ1-2, with D perhaps matching TRBD1 (5 bases). V was clipped by 3 bases and J by 6 bases, with 11 bases between them. The CDR3 consists of 13 residues. Germline-derived CDR1 and CDR2 are LNHDA and SQIVND (reference sequence).

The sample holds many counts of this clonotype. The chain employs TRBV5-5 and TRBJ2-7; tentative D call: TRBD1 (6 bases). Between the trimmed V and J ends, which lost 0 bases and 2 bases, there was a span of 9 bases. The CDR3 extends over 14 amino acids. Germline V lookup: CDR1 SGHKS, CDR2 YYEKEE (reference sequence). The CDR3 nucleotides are TGTGCCAGCAGCTTGGGGTGGACAGCCTACGAGCAGTACGTC. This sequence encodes CASSLGWTAYEQYV.

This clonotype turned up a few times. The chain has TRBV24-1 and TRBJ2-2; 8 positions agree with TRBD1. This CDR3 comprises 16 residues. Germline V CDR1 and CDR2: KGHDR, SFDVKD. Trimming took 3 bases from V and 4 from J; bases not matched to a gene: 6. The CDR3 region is CATSDPGTGFTGELFF. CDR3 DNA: TGTGCCACCAGTGATCCCGGGACAGGATTCACCGGGGAGCTGTTTTTT.

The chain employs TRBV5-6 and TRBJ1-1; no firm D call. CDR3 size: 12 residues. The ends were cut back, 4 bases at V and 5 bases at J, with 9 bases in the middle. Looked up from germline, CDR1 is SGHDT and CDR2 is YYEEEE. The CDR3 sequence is CASSPWGTEAFF. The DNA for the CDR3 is TGTGCCAGCAGCCCTTGGGGTACTGAAGCTTTCTTT.

This CDR3 is CASSFWGGGTEAFF. CDR3 nucleotides: TGTGCCAGCAGCTTCTGGGGTGGCGGCACTGAAGCTTTCTTT. The J gene is TRBJ1-1, the V gene TRBV7-2; D gene uncertain. From germline, CDR1 is SGHTA and CDR2 FQGNSA. The CDR3 has 14 amino acids. V was cut by 3 bases and J by 4 bases, with 12 bases left in between.

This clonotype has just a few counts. The CDR3 bases are TGTGCCAGCACCGATCCCTGGACAGGGGAATACGAGCAGTACTTC. This codes for CASTDPWTGEYEQYF. The chain is built from TRBV2 and TRBJ2-7; 9 positions match TRBD1. V trimming: 7 bases; J trimming: 4 bases; junction bases outside the gene matches: 11. This CDR3 spans 15 amino acids. Germline values: CDR1 SNHLY, CDR2 FYNNEI.

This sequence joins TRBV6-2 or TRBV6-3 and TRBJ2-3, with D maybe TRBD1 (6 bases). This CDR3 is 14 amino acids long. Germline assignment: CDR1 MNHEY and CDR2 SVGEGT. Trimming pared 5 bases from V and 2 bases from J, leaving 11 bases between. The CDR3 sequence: CASSIQGSTDTQYF. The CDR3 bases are TGTGCCAGCAGTATACAGGGATCCACAGATACGCAGTATTTT.

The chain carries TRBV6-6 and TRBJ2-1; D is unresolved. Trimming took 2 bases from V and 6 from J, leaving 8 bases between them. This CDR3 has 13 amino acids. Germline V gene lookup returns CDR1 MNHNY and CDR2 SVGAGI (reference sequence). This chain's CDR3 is CASSYGRLNEQFF. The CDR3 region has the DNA TGTGCCAGCAGTTACGGGCGCCTCAATGAGCAGTTCTTC.

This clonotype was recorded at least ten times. The chain's CDR3 is CASSPGGQGSDEQFF. DNA of the CDR3: TGCGCCAGCAGCCCCGGAGGACAGGGTAGCGATGAGCAGTTCTTC. V gene TRBV5-1 combines with J gene TRBJ2-1; 8 bases are a match to TRBD1. CDR1 is SGHRS, CDR2 YFSETQ, per germline. After removal of 4 bases from V and 8 bases from J, the junction contained 11 bases not matched to a gene. The CDR3 contains 15 residues.

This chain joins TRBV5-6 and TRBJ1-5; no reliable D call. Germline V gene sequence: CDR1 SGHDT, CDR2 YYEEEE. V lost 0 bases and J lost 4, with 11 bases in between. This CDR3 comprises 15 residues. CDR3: CASSLGSVLNQPQHF. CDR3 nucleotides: TGTGCCAGCAGCTTGGGGTCCGTGTTGAATCAGCCCCAGCATTTT.

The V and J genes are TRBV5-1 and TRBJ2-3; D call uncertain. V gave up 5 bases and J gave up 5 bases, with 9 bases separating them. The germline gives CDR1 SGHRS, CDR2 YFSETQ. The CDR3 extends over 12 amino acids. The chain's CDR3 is CASRENVDTQYF. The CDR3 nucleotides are TGCGCCAGCAGGGAGAACGTAGATACGCAGTATTTT.